Listed below are T cell receptor beta chains from one sample, sequenced in a study of PD-L1 blockade in urothelial cancer. Only in-frame clones appear in the TCRdb table, and some are missing; sequencing was by immunoSEQ multiplex PCR. The data show some 41,000 clones, with about 85% seen just once and 2.6% held by the top ten. Sequenced here: PBMCs, sampled around atezolizumab (anti-PD-L1) treatment. The receptors shown here come from an older man with urothelial cancer. The CDR3 runs from the conserved cysteine through the conserved F or W. Each record gives: clone size, J gene, D gene, V gene, CDR3 DNA, CDR3 protein. The D gene is left open where the match is weak. Expanded clones get a size class; other rows say once, few or many, or leave the size out.

clone_size: once
j_call: TRBJ2-5
d_call: -
v_call: TRBV10-3
cdr3_nt: TGTGCCATCAGTGAATTTGGCAGGGGAAGCGAGACCCAGTACTTC
cdr3_aa: CAISEFGRGSETQYF

clone_size: -
j_call: TRBJ1-1
d_call: -
v_call: TRBV19
cdr3_nt: TGTGCCAGTACCGCGGGGCTTGGGGACACTGAAGCTTTCTTT
cdr3_aa: CASTAGLGDTEAFF

clone_size: -
j_call: TRBJ1-2
d_call: TRBD1
v_call: TRBV10-2
cdr3_nt: TGCGCCAGCAGCGCCTCCTCCGGGACAGAAAATGGCTACACCTTC
cdr3_aa: CASSASSGTENGYTF

clone_size: -
j_call: TRBJ1-5
d_call: -
v_call: TRBV4-1
cdr3_nt: TGCGCCAGCAGCCACACGACAGGCCGGGACAATCAGCCCCAGCATTTT
cdr3_aa: CASSHTTGRDNQPQHF

clone_size: -
j_call: TRBJ1-1
d_call: TRBD1
v_call: TRBV5-1
cdr3_nt: TGCGCCAGCAGCTTGGGACAGGGCGGGACTGAAGCTTTCTTT
cdr3_aa: CASSLGQGGTEAFF

clone_size: -
j_call: TRBJ1-3
d_call: -
v_call: TRBV6-1
cdr3_nt: TGTGCCAGCAGTGGGAGTGGAAACACCATATATTTT
cdr3_aa: CASSGSGNTIYF

clone_size: -
j_call: TRBJ2-1
d_call: -
v_call: TRBV6-4
cdr3_nt: TGTGCCAGCAGTGACTCGAGAAGGGGGTTTAAGTTCTTC
cdr3_aa: CASSDSRRGFKFF

clone_size: -
j_call: TRBJ2-2
d_call: -
v_call: TRBV10-3
cdr3_nt: TGTGCCATCAGTGACCCAGGGGCAGGCACCGGGGAGCTGTTTTTT
cdr3_aa: CAISDPGAGTGELFF

clone_size: -
j_call: TRBJ1-4
d_call: -
v_call: TRBV11-2
cdr3_nt: TGTGCCAGCAGCTTAGATCGAAGCGGCGGTCGAAAACTGTTTTTT
cdr3_aa: CASSLDRSGGRKLFF

clone_size: -
j_call: TRBJ2-7
d_call: TRBD2
v_call: TRBV9
cdr3_nt: TGTGCCAGCAGCGCCCAGATACTAGCGGATCATCGTGAGCAGTACTTC
cdr3_aa: CASSAQILADHREQYF

clone_size: -
j_call: TRBJ2-3
d_call: -
v_call: TRBV15
cdr3_nt: TGTGCCACCGCTGGAGGGCCGAGCACAGATACGCAGTATTTT
cdr3_aa: CATAGGPSTDTQYF

clone_size: -
j_call: TRBJ2-7
d_call: TRBD2
v_call: TRBV29-1
cdr3_nt: TGCAGCGTTGAAAGGGCTACTAGCGGGAGCTACGAGCAGTACTTC
cdr3_aa: CSVERATSGSYEQYF

clone_size: -
j_call: TRBJ1-2
d_call: -
v_call: TRBV28
cdr3_nt: TGTGCCAGCAGTTTGACAAACTATGGCTACACCTTC
cdr3_aa: CASSLTNYGYTF

clone_size: -
j_call: TRBJ2-5
d_call: -
v_call: TRBV5-4
cdr3_nt: TGTGCCAGCAGCTTGAGGCAGGGTCAAGAGACCCAGTACTTC
cdr3_aa: CASSLRQGQETQYF

clone_size: -
j_call: TRBJ1-3
d_call: -
v_call: TRBV30
cdr3_nt: TGTGCCTGGGGCGGGGCCTCTGGAAACACCATATATTTT
cdr3_aa: CAWGGASGNTIYF

clone_size: -
j_call: TRBJ2-6
d_call: -
v_call: TRBV5-1
cdr3_nt: TGCGCCAGCAGCTCAAGTGCGGGGGCCAACGTCCTGACTTTC
cdr3_aa: CASSSSAGANVLTF

clone_size: once
j_call: TRBJ2-3
d_call: TRBD1
v_call: TRBV7-3
cdr3_nt: TGTGCCAGCAGCCCCGGGACAGATCACACAGATACGCAGTATTTT
cdr3_aa: CASSPGTDHTDTQYF

clone_size: -
j_call: TRBJ2-7
d_call: TRBD1
v_call: TRBV28
cdr3_nt: TGTGCCAGCAGCCTAGGTGGGGGACAGGGGTTTTCAGGGCAGTACTTC
cdr3_aa: CASSLGGGQGFSGQYF

clone_size: -
j_call: TRBJ2-7
d_call: -
v_call: TRBV10-3
cdr3_nt: TGTGCCATCAGTGGTAGCGGCAGCTCCTACGAGCAGTACTTC
cdr3_aa: CAISGSGSSYEQYF

clone_size: -
j_call: TRBJ2-1
d_call: -
v_call: TRBV5-4
cdr3_nt: TGTGCCAGCAGCTTGGACCAGCGGTCCTACAATGAGCAGTTCTTC
cdr3_aa: CASSLDQRSYNEQFF

clone_size: -
j_call: TRBJ2-7
d_call: TRBD1
v_call: TRBV29-1
cdr3_nt: TGCAGCGTTGCCCAGGGGGCTGGGGAGCAGTACTTC
cdr3_aa: CSVAQGAGEQYF

clone_size: -
j_call: TRBJ2-3
d_call: TRBD2
v_call: TRBV5-5
cdr3_nt: TGTGCCAGCAGCCCAGATAGCGGGAGGACAGATACGCAGTATTTT
cdr3_aa: CASSPDSGRTDTQYF

clone_size: -
j_call: TRBJ2-5
d_call: -
v_call: TRBV6-6
cdr3_nt: TGTGCCAGCAGTCCGCAGGGGAAGGAGACCCAGTACTTC
cdr3_aa: CASSPQGKETQYF

clone_size: -
j_call: TRBJ1-1
d_call: TRBD1
v_call: TRBV6-1
cdr3_nt: TGTGCCAGCAGTGAAGGCAGGGGGAGGACTGAAGCTTTCTTT
cdr3_aa: CASSEGRGRTEAFF

clone_size: -
j_call: TRBJ2-1
d_call: -
v_call: TRBV12-2
cdr3_nt: TGTGCAAGTCGCTTAGGGACTAGCGGGATGGTAGATGAGCAGTTCTTC
cdr3_aa: CASRLGTSGMVDEQFF

clone_size: -
j_call: TRBJ2-7
d_call: TRBD1
v_call: TRBV2
cdr3_nt: TGTGCCAGCAGTGTCCGGGACAGGGGCAGCGAGCAGTACTTC
cdr3_aa: CASSVRDRGSEQYF

clone_size: once
j_call: TRBJ2-1
d_call: TRBD2
v_call: TRBV9
cdr3_nt: TGTGCCAGCAGCGCGAGCGGGAGGGCCGCATACAATGAGCAGTTCTTC
cdr3_aa: CASSASGRAAYNEQFF

clone_size: -
j_call: TRBJ2-7
d_call: -
v_call: TRBV10-3
cdr3_nt: TGTGCCATCAGTGAGTCCCAGGGCCTCTACGAGCAGTACTTC
cdr3_aa: CAISESQGLYEQYF

clone_size: few
j_call: TRBJ1-2
d_call: -
v_call: TRBV19
cdr3_nt: TGTGCCAGTAGACCTGCTGGGGACTCCGATAACTATGGCTACACCTTC
cdr3_aa: CASRPAGDSDNYGYTF

clone_size: -
j_call: TRBJ2-1
d_call: TRBD1
v_call: TRBV5-1
cdr3_nt: TGCGCCAGCAGACGGACAGGGAGCTATGAGCAGTTCTTC
cdr3_aa: CASRRTGSYEQFF

clone_size: -
j_call: TRBJ2-1
d_call: TRBD1
v_call: TRBV7-2
cdr3_nt: TGTGCCAGCAGCCAGGACAGGTACAATGAGCAGTTCTTC
cdr3_aa: CASSQDRYNEQFF

clone_size: -
j_call: TRBJ2-3
d_call: TRBD2
v_call: TRBV7-3
cdr3_nt: TGTGCCAGCAGCTTACAGGCTAGCGGGAGAGAAGATACGCAGTATTTT
cdr3_aa: CASSLQASGREDTQYF

clone_size: -
j_call: TRBJ2-1
d_call: TRBD1
v_call: TRBV30
cdr3_nt: TGTGCCTCGAACACCCCCGGGACAGAAAGCTCCTACAATGAGCAGTTCTTC
cdr3_aa: CASNTPGTESSYNEQFF

clone_size: -
j_call: TRBJ2-2
d_call: TRBD2
v_call: TRBV4-1
cdr3_nt: TGCGCCAGCAGCCGCTCTGGGACTAGCGGGAGCCCACGGGAGCTGTTTTTT
cdr3_aa: CASSRSGTSGSPRELFF

clone_size: once
j_call: TRBJ2-6
d_call: TRBD1
v_call: TRBV5-4
cdr3_nt: TGTGCCAGCAGCCTGGACAGGCCCTCTGGGGCCAACGTCCTGACTTTC
cdr3_aa: CASSLDRPSGANVLTF

clone_size: few
j_call: TRBJ2-7
d_call: TRBD2
v_call: TRBV30
cdr3_nt: TGTGCCTGGAGTGTAGGGAGAGGGACTAGCGGGATCCCCTCCTACGAGCAGTACTTC
cdr3_aa: CAWSVGRGTSGIPSYEQYF

clone_size: -
j_call: TRBJ2-7
d_call: TRBD2
v_call: TRBV7-8
cdr3_nt: TGTGCCAGCAGCCCTCCCCAGCGGGAGGCCAACTACGAGCAGTACTTC
cdr3_aa: CASSPPQREANYEQYF

clone_size: -
j_call: TRBJ2-2
d_call: TRBD1
v_call: TRBV19
cdr3_nt: TGTGCCAGTAGTACTCGCCGGACAGGGAGGAGCGGGGAGCTGTTTTTT
cdr3_aa: CASSTRRTGRSGELFF

clone_size: -
j_call: TRBJ2-1
d_call: TRBD2
v_call: TRBV27
cdr3_nt: TGTGCCAGCAGTCCACTCGGACTAGCGGGTGTATACAATGAGCAGTTCTTC
cdr3_aa: CASSPLGLAGVYNEQFF

clone_size: -
j_call: TRBJ2-1
d_call: -
v_call: TRBV7-2
cdr3_nt: TGTGCCAGCAGCTTACAGATTGTGGCTGAGCAGTTCTTC
cdr3_aa: CASSLQIVAEQFF

clone_size: -
j_call: TRBJ1-2
d_call: TRBD1
v_call: TRBV18
cdr3_nt: TGTGCCAGCTCACCCGGGACAGGGGTTGGCTACACCTTC
cdr3_aa: CASSPGTGVGYTF

clone_size: -
j_call: TRBJ2-6
d_call: TRBD1
v_call: TRBV5-1
cdr3_nt: TGCGCCAGCAGCTTACAGGGGGCGGTGGGGGCTGGGGCCAACGTCCTGACTTTC
cdr3_aa: CASSLQGAVGAGANVLTF

clone_size: -
j_call: TRBJ1-3
d_call: -
v_call: TRBV13
cdr3_nt: TGTGCCAGCAGCTTAATGACTCGGAACACCATATATTTT
cdr3_aa: CASSLMTRNTIYF

clone_size: -
j_call: TRBJ1-4
d_call: TRBD1
v_call: TRBV5-5
cdr3_nt: TGTGCCAGCAGCTGGGACAGGTCGGGCGAAAAACTGTTTTTT
cdr3_aa: CASSWDRSGEKLFF

clone_size: -
j_call: TRBJ2-5
d_call: TRBD2
v_call: TRBV7-2
cdr3_nt: TGTGCCAGCAGCACCGTCCTAGCGGAAGAGACCCAGTACTTC
cdr3_aa: CASSTVLAEETQYF

clone_size: -
j_call: TRBJ1-2
d_call: -
v_call: TRBV9
cdr3_nt: TGTGCCAGCCTTGGGGGGAACTATGGCTACACCTTC
cdr3_aa: CASLGGNYGYTF

clone_size: -
j_call: TRBJ2-1
d_call: TRBD1
v_call: TRBV4-2
cdr3_nt: TGTGCCAGCAGCCAGGACACAGGGGCGCAGTTCTTC
cdr3_aa: CASSQDTGAQFF

clone_size: -
j_call: TRBJ1-1
d_call: -
v_call: TRBV6-1
cdr3_nt: TGTGCCAGCAGTGAAGGTAACAGGGTTACTGAAGCTTTCTTT
cdr3_aa: CASSEGNRVTEAFF

clone_size: once
j_call: TRBJ2-2
d_call: TRBD2
v_call: TRBV7-7
cdr3_nt: TGTGCTAGCAGCCCCTTGACTAGCGGAGGGCTTGGCGGGGAGCTGTTTTTT
cdr3_aa: CASSPLTSGGLGGELFF

clone_size: -
j_call: TRBJ2-7
d_call: -
v_call: TRBV7-2
cdr3_nt: TGTGCCAGCAGCTCTAGTTCCGAGCAGTACTTC
cdr3_aa: CASSSSSEQYF

clone_size: few
j_call: TRBJ2-1
d_call: TRBD2
v_call: TRBV9
cdr3_nt: TGTGCCAGCAGCGCCAGGCTAGCGGGGTACAATGAGCAGTTCTTC
cdr3_aa: CASSARLAGYNEQFF

clone_size: -
j_call: TRBJ2-1
d_call: TRBD2
v_call: TRBV5-4
cdr3_nt: TGTGCCAGCAGCTCGACTAGCGGGAGTTTGAATGAGCAGTTCTTC
cdr3_aa: CASSSTSGSLNEQFF

clone_size: -
j_call: TRBJ2-3
d_call: TRBD2
v_call: TRBV6-1
cdr3_nt: TGTGCCAGCAGTGAATGGGGGGGAAGTACGCAGTATTTT
cdr3_aa: CASSEWGGSTQYF

clone_size: -
j_call: TRBJ2-1
d_call: -
v_call: TRBV4-1
cdr3_nt: TGCGCTAGCTCGGTATACAATGAGCAGTTCTTC
cdr3_aa: CASSVYNEQFF

clone_size: -
j_call: TRBJ1-1
d_call: -
v_call: TRBV2
cdr3_nt: TGTGCCAGCAGTGCGGGGGAGCTGAACACTGAAGCTTTCTTT
cdr3_aa: CASSAGELNTEAFF

clone_size: -
j_call: TRBJ2-7
d_call: TRBD2
v_call: TRBV18
cdr3_nt: TGTGCCAGCTCACCACGACTAGCGGGAGTGAACGAGCAGTACTTC
cdr3_aa: CASSPRLAGVNEQYF

clone_size: few
j_call: TRBJ1-2
d_call: TRBD1
v_call: TRBV6-1
cdr3_nt: TGTGCCAGCAGTGATAGGGGACAGGGGCCCTATGGCTACACCTTC
cdr3_aa: CASSDRGQGPYGYTF

clone_size: -
j_call: TRBJ2-3
d_call: TRBD2
v_call: TRBV4-2
cdr3_nt: TGTGCCAGCAGCCAAGAGGGAGCGGGAGGAGGAGATACGCAGTATTTT
cdr3_aa: CASSQEGAGGGDTQYF

clone_size: once
j_call: TRBJ2-7
d_call: -
v_call: TRBV5-1
cdr3_nt: TGCGCCAGCAGTTGGGGGCCAGGGGTAGCCGAGCAGTACTTC
cdr3_aa: CASSWGPGVAEQYF